The 27 T cell receptor beta chains presented below share a single source sample, sequenced in a study of early T cells in non-severe SARS-CoV-2 infection. TCRdb used MiXCR to reprocess the 5' RACE reads, holding one entry per CDR3 protein. The repertoire consists of tens of thousands of distinct CDR3 sequences, with about 11% occurring once and the leading ten covering less than 15%. Sequenced: whole blood. These receptors all come from an adult who was a healthcare worker with PCR-confirmed SARS-CoV-2 infection or an uninfected control (not recorded which).

This clonotype was counted at least ten times. This rearrangement joins TRBV6-5 to TRBJ1-1; D gene ambiguous. V was cut by 2 bases and J by 7 bases, with 14 bases left in between. The length of the CDR3 is 14 residues. Germline CDR1 and CDR2: MNHEY and SVGAGI. The CDR3 region is CASSYDPTRSEAFF. CDR3 bases: TGTGCCAGCAGTTACGACCCGACGCGAAGTGAAGCTTTCTTT.

This clonotype was detected ten times or more. V and J are TRBV9 and TRBJ2-5; TRBD2 matches at 12 bases. This CDR3 is 19 amino acids long. The germline CDR1 and CDR2 sequences are SGDLS and YYNGEE. The V gene end was trimmed by 0 bases and the J gene end by 4 bases; junction bases not matched to a gene: 13. The CDR3 reads CASSVGASGGALIGETQYF. Here the CDR3 DNA reads TGTGCCAGCAGCGTAGGAGCTAGCGGGGGGGCCCTGATTGGAGAGACCCAGTACTTC. The full variable domain, in which reference TRBV9 and TRBJ2-5 provide the parts outside the CDR3, is DSGVTQTPKHLITATGQRVTLRCSPRSGDLSVYWYQQSLDQGLQFLIQYYNGEERAKGNILERFSAQQFPDLHSELNLSSLELGDSALYFCASSVGASGGALIGETQYFGPGTRLLVL.

This clonotype was seen repeatedly, ten times or more. V and J are TRBV7-8 and TRBJ1-4, with D maybe TRBD1 (5 bases). Germline CDR1 is SGHVS and CDR2 is FQNEAQ. Trimming cost V 1 base and J 10 bases, with 16 bases left between them. The CDR3 is made up of 15 amino acids. CDR3 amino acids: CASSLDLGVAGKLFF. The CDR3, as DNA: TGTGCCAGCAGCTTAGATCTGGGGGTAGCAGGAAAACTGTTTTTT.

V and J are TRBV4-1 and TRBJ1-1; maybe TRBD1 (5 bases). CDR1 and CDR2 from the germline V gene are MGHRA and YSYEKL. V was shortened by 1 base and J by 3 bases, with 6 bases between the two germline ends. The CDR3 is 13 amino acids. The CDR3 DNA is TGCGCCAGCAGCCAAGGGGGCTACACTGAAGCTTTCTTT. Protein: CASSQGGYTEAFF.

This clonotype was recorded many times. DNA of the CDR3: TGCGCCAGCAGTGGAGCGGGGGGGTACACCGGGGAGCTGTTTTTT. Protein product: CASSGAGGYTGELFF. The genes are TRBV10-2 and TRBJ2-2; 10 bases align to TRBD2. CDR1 is WSHSY, CDR2 SAAADI, per germline. Trimming took 4 bases from V and 3 from J; bases not matched to a gene: 2. The CDR3 totals 15 residues.

A few counts support this clonotype. The V gene is TRBV20-1, the J gene TRBJ2-3, with a tentative D call TRBD1 (5 bases). The CDR3 consists of 14 residues. Trimming took 3 bases from V and 0 from J, leaving 10 bases between them. The germline V gene encodes CDR1 DFQATT and CDR2 SNEGSKA (reference sequence). In DNA, the CDR3 is TGCAGTGCTAGGTCAGGGTTGAGCACAGATACGCAGTATTTT. As protein: CSARSGLSTDTQYF.

Only a few counts were recorded for this clonotype. V and J are TRBV11-2 and TRBJ2-1, with D perhaps TRBD2 (5 bases). This CDR3 spans 13 amino acids. The V and J ends lost 1 base and 10 bases respectively, with 11 bases between them. The V gene's germline CDR1 is SGHAT and CDR2 FQNNGV. CDR3 DNA sequence: TGTGCCAGCAGCTTAGTAGCGATTTTCGAGCAGTTCTTC. Its protein is CASSLVAIFEQFF.

This clonotype appeared many times. The chain carries TRBV9 and TRBJ2-5; possibly TRBD1 for D (5 bases). The CDR3 spans 17 residues. The germline V gene encodes CDR1 SGDLS and CDR2 YYNGEE. V lost 0 bases to trimming and J lost 2 bases, with 17 bases between them. The CDR3 sequence is CASSVGTRRARQETQYF. CDR3 nucleotides: TGTGCCAGCAGCGTAGGGACAAGGAGAGCACGGCAAGAGACCCAGTACTTC.

At least ten counts were recorded for this clonotype. This chain joins TRBV11-2 and TRBJ2-1, with 10 bases fitting TRBD2. CDR1 is SGHAT, CDR2 FQNNGV, per germline. The CDR3 extends over 14 amino acids. V trimming: 0 bases; J trimming: 14 bases; junction bases outside the gene matches: 7. The CDR3 loop reads CASSLDPGTSEEFF. As DNA, the CDR3 is TGTGCCAGCAGCTTAGATCCCGGGACTAGCGAAGAGTTCTTC. The full variable domain, with the rest looked up from reference TRBV11-2 and TRBJ2-1, is EAGVAQSPRYKIIEKRQSVAFWCNPISGHATLYWYQQILGQGPKLLIQFQNNGVVDDSQLPKDRFSAERLKGVDSTLKIQPAKLEDSAVYLCASSLDPGTSEEFFGPGTRLTVL.

This clonotype has a handful of counts. The CDR3 region has the DNA TGTGCCAGCAGCCCTCAGAAGGGGGGTGGCTACACCTTC. This gives the protein CASSPQKGGGYTF. This sequence joins TRBV7-2 and TRBJ1-2; D is possibly TRBD1 (6 bases). This CDR3 has 13 residues. The germline V gene has CDR1 SGHTA and CDR2 FQGNSA. Trimming removed 5 bases at V and 7 bases at J, with 14 bases between.

The chain uses TRBV2 and TRBJ2-7; TRBD2 matches 11 bases. Per germline, CDR1 SNHLY and CDR2 FYNNEI. CDR3 size: 15 residues. V shed 2 bases and J 6 bases; nucleotides not matched to a gene: 6. CDR3 nucleotide sequence: TGTGCCAGCAGTGAATTGAGCCTAGCGGGGGGCGAGCAGTACTTC. Residues: CASSELSLAGGEQYF.

CDR3 coding DNA: TGTGCCAGCAGATTCTCGCGGGACCGGCCGCAGTATTTT. Its translation: CASRFSRDRPQYF. This chain joins TRBV3-1 and TRBJ2-3, with TRBD2 as a possible D gene (6 bases). V lost 6 bases to trimming and J lost 10 bases, with 17 bases between them. Germline V CDR1 and CDR2: LGHDT, YNNKEL (reference sequence). This CDR3 contains 13 residues.

This clonotype was observed at least ten times. The chain employs TRBV7-2 and TRBJ1-4; TRBD1 might be the D (6 bases). The CDR3 extends over 17 amino acids. V was pared by 1 base and J by 0 bases, with 12 bases between. From germline, CDR1 is SGHTA and CDR2 FQGNSA. The CDR3 here is CASSLVGGPSTNEKLFF. The CDR3 DNA follows: TGTGCCAGCAGCTTAGTGGGGGGCCCGTCAACTAATGAAAAACTGTTTTTT. Complete variable domain (other parts from reference TRBV7-2 and TRBJ1-4): GAGVSQSPSNKVTEKGKDVELRCDPISGHTALYWYRQSLGQGLEFLIYFQGNSAPDKSGLPSDRFSAERTGGSVSTLTIQRTQQEDSAVYLCASSLVGGPSTNEKLFFGSGTQLSVL.

The chain recombines TRBV20-1 with TRBJ2-3; D is uncertain. This CDR3 contains 12 residues. V shed 6 bases and J shed 4 bases, with 11 bases lying between them. Germline CDR1 is DFQATT and CDR2 is SNEGSKA (reference sequence). This CDR3 is CSATDRADTQYF. CDR3 in DNA: TGCAGTGCGACGGACCGGGCAGATACGCAGTATTTT.

In its sample, this clonotype was seen many times. V is TRBV12-5 and J is TRBJ2-2, with a tentative D call TRBD2 (6 bases). V shed 3 bases and J shed 1 base, with 21 bases lying between them. The germline gives CDR1 LGHNT, CDR2 FRNRAP. The CDR3 runs 19 residues. The chain's CDR3 is CASGLLKTSIAQNTGELFF. In DNA, the CDR3 is TGTGCTAGTGGTTTACTGAAGACTAGTATCGCCCAGAACACCGGGGAGCTGTTTTTT.

The sample holds a few counts of this clonotype. The chain recombines TRBV6-5 with TRBJ1-5, with a tentative D call TRBD1 (5 bases). CDR3 length: 14 residues. Per germline, CDR1 MNHEY and CDR2 SVGAGI. V gave up 6 bases and J gave up 4 bases, with 13 bases separating them. The CDR3 spells CASSYGGVNQPQHF. The CDR3 DNA is TGTGCCAGCAGCTACGGGGGGGTAAATCAGCCCCAGCATTTT.

This clonotype came up many times. The rearrangement joins TRBV6-4 to TRBJ2-1, with TRBD2 identical over 11 bases. In germline, CDR1 is MRHNA, CDR2 SNTAGT. This CDR3 has 14 residues. V was pared by 3 bases and J by 6 bases, with 1 base of the junction left unmatched. CDR3 sequence: CASSDSGGANEQFF. DNA of the CDR3: TGTGCCAGCAGTGATAGCGGGGGGGCCAATGAGCAGTTCTTC.

The chain is built from TRBV21-1 and TRBJ1-1. TRBV21-1 is classified as a pseudogene. The CDR3 loop spans 13 amino acids. The CDR3 is CASSGVRGTEAFF. In nucleotides, the CDR3 is TGTGCCAGCAGCGGGGTCCGTGGTACTGAAGCTTTCTTT.

This clonotype was detected many times. The chain uses TRBV5-5 and TRBJ1-2; tentatively, D is TRBD1 (6 bases). CDR1 SGHKS and CDR2 YYEKEE come from the germline V gene (reference sequence). The CDR3 totals 16 residues. Trimming stripped 2 bases from V and 0 bases from J, with 14 bases between. In DNA, the CDR3 is TGTGCCAGCAGCTTTTTCCGGGACACACCTAACTATGGCTACACCTTC. Translating it yields CASSFFRDTPNYGYTF. The full variable domain, its missing parts supplied by reference TRBV5-5 and TRBJ1-2, is DAGVTQSPTHLIKTRGQQVTLRCSPISGHKSVSWYQQVLGQGPQFIFQYYEKEERGRGNFPDRFSARQFPNYSSELNVNALLLGDSALYLCASSFFRDTPNYGYTFGSGTRLTVV.

The V call is TRBV7-6, the J call TRBJ2-1; D ambiguous. With 1 base removed from V and 13 bases from J, the gap between germline ends came to 11 bases. This CDR3 spans 12 amino acids. CDR1 and CDR2 (germline): SGHVS, FNYEAQ. As DNA, the CDR3 is TGTGCCAGCAGCTTAGAAGGACGAGTTCAGTTCTTC. Its translation: CASSLEGRVQFF.

In its sample, this clonotype was seen a few times. The gene calls are TRBV7-2 and TRBJ2-1; 8 bases are shared with TRBD2. Germline values: CDR1 SGHTA, CDR2 FQGNSA. CDR3 length: 13 residues. Trimming cost V 5 bases and J 11 bases; bases outside gene matches: 8. Written as DNA, the CDR3 is TGTGCCAGCAGCAATATACTAGCGGACAAGCAGTTCTTC. Translating gives CASSNILADKQFF.

Concerning this clonotype: Since a much larger clone is just one base distant, this may be a read error. The CDR3 nucleotides are TGTGCCAGCGAGTACATTGAGCAGTTCTTC. It codes for CASEYIEQFF. The chain links TRBV7-9 to TRBJ2-1; D gene unclear. The CDR3 is 10 amino acids. The V gene's germline CDR1 is SEHNR and CDR2 FQNEAQ (reference sequence). The whole variable domain, filled in from reference TRBV7-9 and TRBJ2-1, reads DTGVSQNPRHKITKRGQNVTFRCDPISEHNRLYWYRQTLGQGPEFLTYFQNEAQLEKSRLLSDRFSAERPKGSFSTLEIQRTEQGDSAMYLCASEYIEQFFGPGTRLTVL.

This clonotype was seen ten or more times. The chain links TRBV21-1 to TRBJ1-1; the table's D call, TRBD1, has no DNA check behind it. TRBV21-1 is marked as a pseudogene. The CDR3 sequence is 13 residues long. This CDR3 is CASGQGSGGEAFF. The CDR3 DNA reads as TGTGCCAGCGGACAGGGGTCTGGGGGTGAAGCTTTCTTT.

A few counts support this clonotype. This chain connects TRBV9 to TRBJ2-7; a possible D gene is TRBD1 (7 bases). The CDR3 has 14 residues. V lost 4 bases and J 3 bases, leaving 14 bases between the germline ends. Germline values: CDR1 SGDLS, CDR2 YYNGEE. The CDR3 loop reads CASSPRGTVYEQYF. CDR3 DNA sequence: TGTGCCAGCAGCCCACGCGGGACAGTCTACGAGCAGTACTTC.

This clonotype was detected many times. This chain uses TRBV14 with TRBJ2-5, with TRBD2 matching over 10 bases. CDR1 and CDR2 from the germline V gene are SGHDN and FVKESK. CDR3 length: 16 amino acids. Losses at the gene ends were 4 bases for V and 1 base for J; bases not matched to a gene: 6. CDR3 sequence reads: CASSLFSGRGQETQYF. The CDR3 DNA reads TGTGCCAGCAGCCTCTTCAGCGGGAGGGGCCAAGAGACCCAGTACTTC.

The chain combines TRBV3-1 with TRBJ2-1; D is undetermined. Trimming pared 4 bases from V and 10 bases from J, leaving 11 bases between. Germline V gene lookup returns CDR1 LGHDT and CDR2 YNNKEL (reference sequence). This CDR3 spans 12 amino acids. As DNA, the CDR3 is TGTGCCAGCAGCCCCTTAGGATCCGAGCAGTTCTTC. Protein sequence: CASSPLGSEQFF.

This clonotype was counted ten times or more. This rearrangement joins TRBV20-1 to TRBJ2-2; tentatively, D is TRBD2 (5 bases). V lost 0 bases to trimming and J lost 3 bases, with 14 bases between them. The CDR3 contains 16 residues. Germline assignment: CDR1 DFQATT and CDR2 SNEGSKA (reference sequence). The CDR3 spells CSARDGADPDTGELFF. In DNA form, the CDR3 reads TGCAGTGCTAGAGATGGAGCGGATCCTGACACCGGGGAGCTGTTTTTT.